This TCR beta chain was recorded in a study of cytomegalovirus exposure and HLA in healthy donors. Overall study findings and caveats: Among TCR beta chains of equal frequency, HLA-associated ones were more clonally expanded in a later analysis. In a later analysis, TCR beta V- and J-gene trimming was associated with a missense DCLRE1C variant. The authors enumerated over 150 TCR beta chains as linked to cytomegalovirus. In a later analysis, productive TCRs from donors in an Asian-associated ancestry cluster reportedly carried fewer N-insertions than the cohort mean.

The CDR3 is 16 residues long. V trimming: 0 bases; J trimming: 5 bases; junction bases outside the gene matches: 9. The germline gives CDR1 PRHDT, CDR2 FYEKMQ (reference sequence). The PCR ran on 60 Vbeta and 13 Jbeta primers. The method was immunoSEQ multiplex PCR; TCRdb's version includes in-frame clones alone and lacks a portion of them. The sample gives 150,000 or so clones, roughly 80% of which show up once; approximately 4% is in the top ten. As for this clone: Its target is unknown.

Material: PBMCs. The gene calls are TRBV13 and TRBJ2-7; 8 bases align to TRBD2. The TCR originated in a woman between 35 and 50 years old in good health and CMV-seronegative. CDR3 amino acids: CASSLGPPSGSHEQYF. The CDR3 nucleotides read TGTGCCAGCAGCTTAGGCCCCCCCAGCGGGAGTCACGAGCAGTACTTC.